This TCR beta chain was recovered during a study of T cells expressing NK-cell markers. Background on the study: Sorted CD3+CD56+NKG2C+, CD3+CD56+NKG2C- and CD3+CD56-NKG2C+ T cells supplied TCR beta repertoires. The study sequenced eight donors, seven HCMV-seropositive and one seronegative.

TCR beta cDNA was made by 5'RACE template switching with UMIs. TCRdb re-analyzed the 5' RACE reads; it lists each CDR3 protein once, without DNA. The listing records roughly 150,000 distinct CDR3 sequences. This CDR3 has 16 amino acids. CDR1 is ENHRY, CDR2 SYGVKD, per germline. Notes on this clonotype: The antigen remains undetermined.

Study-wide results and caveats: In several donors, dominant clonotypes made up 28.3-60.1% of CD3+CD56-NKG2C+ cells.

The V and J genes are TRBV10-3 and TRBJ2-3; TCRdb calls TRBD2, which cannot be checked without DNA. The sequenced sample was blood T cells: a sorted CD56 or NKG2C T cell subset, CD4+ or CD8+ T cells, or bulk PBMC T cells (not recorded which). This clonotype was sampled from a woman between 18 and 70 years old in good health. Here the CDR3 reads CAISGISGSWTDTQYF.